These T cell receptor beta chains were read from a single sample in a study of T cell repertoires in cytomegalovirus infection. These receptors lack a known antigen. TCRdb analysed the reads with MiXCR anew, one entry per CDR3 protein. The sample has about 700,000 distinct CDR3 sequences; roughly a third are singletons. The starting material was cultured PBMCs, obtained from culture after CMV antigen stimulation. The receptor source for this set is a human donor in good health (CMV status not recorded). Some clones in this sample may be carry-over from other donors' samples. The CDR3 runs from the conserved cysteine through the conserved F or W. A D gene is named only where the DNA matches it firmly. Where a row states a size, it is once, few, many or the class of an expanded clone; other rows omit it.

D gene | clone size | J gene | V gene | CDR3 length | CDR3 protein | CDR3 DNA
TRBD2 | few | TRBJ2-3 | TRBV7-2 | 16 | CASTHEREVSTDTQYF | TGTGCCAGCACCCACGAGCGGGAGGTTTCCACAGATACGCAGTATTTT
- | few | TRBJ1-2 | TRBV7-9 | 13 | CASSRDGYYGYTF | TGTGCCAGCAGCCGGGACGGATACTATGGCTACACCTTC
- | - | TRBJ2-3 | TRBV5-1 | 16 | CASSLAITRGTDTQYF | TGCGCCAGCAGCTTGGCAATAACCCGTGGCACAGATACGCAGTATTTT
- | - | TRBJ1-5 | TRBV12-3/TRBV12-4 | 14 | CASSLHDTYQPQHF | TGTGCCAGCAGTTTACACGACACTTATCAGCCCCAGCATTTT
- | - | TRBJ1-4 | TRBV7-6 | 16 | CASSPRGGALNEKLFF | TGTGCCAGCAGCCCTAGGGGGGGGGCGCTTAATGAAAAACTGTTTTTT
- | few | TRBJ1-1 | TRBV6-2/TRBV6-3 | 17 | CASSYNLREGRNTEAFF | TGTGCCAGCAGTTACAACCTCCGGGAGGGGAGGAACACTGAAGCTTTCTTT
TRBD1 | few | TRBJ1-3 | TRBV7-2 | 14 | CASSTQGGGNTIYF | TGTGCCAGCAGCACACAGGGGGGAGGAAACACCATATATTTT
- | - | TRBJ2-1 | TRBV19 | 15 | CASSHKPGLRAEQFF | TGTGCCAGTAGCCATAAACCGGGGCTGAGGGCTGAGCAGTTCTTC
- | - | TRBJ1-1 | TRBV12-3/TRBV12-4 | 14 | CASRWGRGNTEAFF | TGTGCCAGCAGGTGGGGCAGGGGGAACACTGAAGCTTTCTTT
- | - | TRBJ2-7 | TRBV6-6 | 15 | CASSYGGNDGYEQYF | TGTGCCAGCAGTTACGGCGGGAACGACGGATACGAGCAGTACTTC
- | - | TRBJ2-1 | TRBV20-1 | 14 | CSAPMGGWDNEQFF | TGCAGTGCCCCCATGGGGGGTTGGGACAATGAGCAGTTCTTC
- | few | TRBJ2-1 | TRBV19 | 13 | CASKGRAYNEQFF | TGTGCCAGTAAAGGACGAGCCTACAATGAGCAGTTCTTC
- | - | TRBJ2-5 | TRBV11-2 | 17 | CASSLDTWDPGTETQYF | TGTGCCAGCAGCTTAGATACCTGGGACCCCGGGACGGAGACCCAGTACTTC
TRBD2 | - | TRBJ2-3 | TRBV6-4 | 14 | CASSDQPGLRTQYF | TGTGCCAGCAGTGACCAGCCGGGACTACGTACGCAGTATTTT
- | - | TRBJ1-1 | TRBV19 | 14 | CASTKLTLNTEAFF | TGTGCCAGTACTAAGCTGACCTTGAACACTGAAGCTTTCTTT
- | - | TRBJ1-1 | TRBV6-6 | 15 | CASRSPGRLNTEAFF | TGTGCCAGCAGGTCACCGGGACGTCTGAACACTGAAGCTTTCTTT
- | - | TRBJ1-5 | TRBV6-1 | 15 | CASSESGRPNQPQHF | TGTGCCAGCAGTGAATCGGGCCGCCCAAATCAGCCCCAGCATTTT
- | - | TRBJ2-3 | TRBV7-2 | 13 | CASSFIATDTQYF | TGTGCCAGCAGCTTCATCGCGACAGATACGCAGTATTTT
TRBD1 | few | TRBJ2-5 | TRBV5-6 | 15 | CASSSKQGAWETQYF | TGTGCCAGCAGCTCGAAACAGGGGGCTTGGGAGACCCAGTACTTC
- | - | TRBJ1-5 | TRBV7-9 | 15 | CASSAESGSNQPQHF | TGTGCCAGCAGCGCAGAAAGTGGGAGCAATCAGCCCCAGCATTTT
TRBD2 | few | TRBJ2-1 | TRBV30 | 16 | CAWSSPGLAGFNEQFF | TGTGCCTGGAGTTCCCCGGGACTAGCGGGATTTAATGAGCAGTTCTTC
TRBD1 | - | TRBJ1-2 | TRBV11-2 | 16 | CASSLVRGRQGGIYTF | TGTGCCAGCAGCTTAGTTCGAGGGAGACAGGGGGGCATTTACACCTTC
TRBD2 | - | TRBJ2-7 | TRBV7-8 | 17 | CASSLVASGRAQYEQYF | TGTGCCAGCAGCTTAGTGGCTAGCGGGAGGGCCCAGTACGAGCAGTACTTC
- | many | TRBJ2-7 | TRBV7-4 | 12 | CATSMALYEQYF | TGTGCCACCTCAATGGCACTATACGAGCAGTACTTC
TRBD2 | many | TRBJ2-1 | TRBV7-2 | 15 | CASNYGGYNYNEQFF | TGTGCCAGCAACTACGGGGGGTATAACTACAATGAGCAGTTCTTC
TRBD2 | - | TRBJ2-7 | TRBV6-2/TRBV6-3 | 15 | CASSKRTSSTYEQYF | TGTGCCAGCAGTAAGCGGACTAGCTCGACCTACGAGCAGTACTTC
- | - | TRBJ2-5 | TRBV10-3 | 13 | CAVKGASQETQYF | TGTGCCGTCAAGGGCGCCTCCCAAGAGACCCAGTACTTC
TRBD1 | few | TRBJ2-3 | TRBV12-3/TRBV12-4 | 15 | CASSGIRGHKDTQYF | TGTGCCAGCAGTGGCATCAGGGGGCATAAAGATACGCAGTATTTT
- | few | TRBJ2-1 | TRBV18 | 17 | CASSPPGGTIMGNEQFF | TGTGCCAGCTCCCCGCCGGGCGGCACCATCATGGGGAATGAGCAGTTCTTC
- | few | TRBJ2-7 | TRBV20-1 | 16 | CSASPVTGLEDNEQYF | TGCAGTGCTTCCCCTGTCACAGGCCTAGAAGACAACGAGCAGTACTTC
- | - | TRBJ2-7 | TRBV28 | 13 | CASSFLDDYEQYF | TGTGCCAGCAGTTTTCTGGACGACTACGAGCAGTACTTC
- | few | TRBJ2-7 | TRBV11-2 | 14 | CASSLGPVPGEQYF | TGTGCCAGCAGCTTAGGACCCGTACCGGGGGAGCAGTACTTC
TRBD2 | few | TRBJ2-7 | TRBV27 | 15 | CASSYRLAAGYEQYF | TGTGCCAGCAGTTACCGACTAGCGGCCGGGTACGAGCAGTACTTC
- | many | TRBJ1-2 | TRBV7-2 | 13 | CASRPSPNYGYTF | TGTGCCAGCAGACCATCCCCTAACTATGGCTACACCTTC
- | few | TRBJ2-2 | TRBV7-9 | 15 | CASSPPGDFAGELFF | TGTGCCAGCAGCCCACCCGGGGACTTCGCCGGGGAGCTGTTTTTT
TRBD1 | - | TRBJ1-5 | TRBV28 | 14 | CASSPGQPYQPQHF | TGTGCCAGCAGTCCGGGACAGCCGTATCAGCCCCAGCATTTT
- | - | TRBJ2-3 | TRBV12-5 | 18 | CASGLERTVFDPTDTQYF | TGTGCTAGTGGTTTGGAGAGGACAGTTTTCGATCCCACAGATACGCAGTATTTT
- | - | TRBJ2-7 | TRBV18 | 16 | CASSPLGSGGSYEQYF | TGTGCCAGCTCACCCCTCGGGAGCGGTGGGTCCTACGAGCAGTACTTC
- | - | TRBJ2-7 | TRBV15 | 13 | CATSTSRGGEQYF | TGTGCCACCAGCACGTCGAGGGGCGGCGAGCAGTACTTC
- | - | TRBJ2-6 | TRBV7-9 | 18 | CASTPQPWGKPGANVLTF | TGTGCCAGCACCCCCCAGCCATGGGGCAAACCTGGGGCCAACGTCCTGACTTTC
TRBD2 | - | TRBJ2-3 | TRBV11-2 | 14 | CASSYGTSKHTQYF | TGTGCCAGCAGCTACGGGACTAGTAAACATACGCAGTATTTT
- | once | TRBJ1-5 | TRBV20-1 | 13 | CSARQTSNQPQHF | TGCAGTGCGCGACAAACTAGCAATCAGCCCCAGCATTTT
TRBD1 | - | TRBJ2-7 | TRBV20-1 | 16 | CSAQHYSGQGIDEQYF | TGCAGTGCCCAACACTACTCGGGACAGGGTATCGACGAGCAGTACTTC
TRBD1 | - | TRBJ2-4 | TRBV27 | 15 | CASSITTGGKNIQYF | TGTGCCAGCAGTATCACGACAGGGGGAAAAAACATTCAGTACTTC
- | few | TRBJ1-1 | TRBV6-5 | 14 | CASSYGSGGAEAFF | TGTGCCAGCAGTTACGGGTCGGGGGGCGCTGAAGCTTTCTTT
- | few | TRBJ2-7 | TRBV7-9 | 11 | CASSSAAEQYF | TGTGCCAGCAGCTCAGCCGCCGAGCAGTACTTC
- | - | TRBJ1-6 | TRBV18 | 13 | CASSPLGRSPLHF | TGTGCCAGCTCACCACTGGGGAGGTCACCCCTCCACTTT
- | - | TRBJ2-7 | TRBV4-1 | 14 | CASSQAPGAYEQYF | TGCGCCAGCAGCCAAGCTCCAGGGGCCTACGAGCAGTACTTC
- | - | TRBJ1-3 | TRBV5-4 | 18 | CASSLGGAQGSSGNTIYF | TGTGCCAGCAGCTTGGGGGGGGCACAGGGTAGCTCTGGAAACACCATATATTTT
- | - | TRBJ2-5 | TRBV7-4 | 14 | CASSPDLGGETQYF | TGTGCCAGCAGCCCAGACTTAGGAGGGGAGACCCAGTACTTC
- | - | TRBJ1-3 | TRBV15 | 20 | CATSRDRKGGNDHPRNTIYF | TGTGCCACCAGCAGAGATCGGAAGGGGGGTAATGACCATCCTCGAAACACCATATATTTT
- | - | TRBJ1-1 | TRBV18 | 14 | CASSPRTGRTEAFF | TGTGCCAGCTCACCACGGACGGGAAGGACTGAAGCTTTCTTT
- | - | TRBJ1-2 | TRBV4-1 | 16 | CASSQPVRARSNGYTF | TGCGCCAGCAGCCAACCTGTGCGGGCCCGGTCCAATGGCTACACCTTC
TRBD2 | few | TRBJ2-7 | TRBV19 | 14 | CASSPRGTSYEQYF | TGTGCCAGTAGTCCCCGCGGGACTAGCTACGAGCAGTACTTC
TRBD2 | - | TRBJ2-5 | TRBV7-2 | 15 | CASSPGLAGGMTQYF | TGTGCCAGCAGCCCCGGACTAGCGGGGGGGATGACCCAGTACTTC